The 24 T cell receptor beta chains below all came from one sample that was sequenced in a study of cytomegalovirus exposure and HLA in healthy donors. 13 Jbeta primers and 60 Vbeta primers were used for the PCR. The assay was immunoSEQ multiplex PCR, and TCRdb's table has in-frame clones only and misses some. The table has some 180,000 clones, around 75% seen once. The material sequenced was PBMCs. The receptor set was obtained from a male donor in good health and CMV-seronegative.

The V and J genes are TRBV9 and TRBJ2-7; D gene unclear. The CDR3 extends over 14 amino acids. Germline V gene sequence: CDR1 SGDLS, CDR2 YYNGEE. Trimming removed 0 bases at V and 2 bases at J, with 9 bases between. The CDR3 DNA sequence: TGTGCCAGCAGCGTAGGGCGGAACCCCTACGAGCAGTACTTC. Translated, it gives CASSVGRNPYEQYF.

The rearrangement links TRBV29-1 to TRBJ1-1, with a weak D call TRBD1 (5 bases). V lost 4 bases to trimming and J lost 7 bases, with 7 bases between them. Looked up from germline, CDR1 is SQVTM and CDR2 is ANQGSEA. The CDR3 has 10 residues. The CDR3 spells CSVGGNEAFF. CDR3 bases: TGCAGCGTTGGGGGCAATGAAGCTTTCTTT. Supplemented by reference TRBV29-1 and TRBJ1-1, the full variable domain reads SAVISQKPSRDICQRGTSLTIQCQVDSQVTMMFWYRQQPGQSLTLIATANQGSEATYESGFVIDKFPISRPNLTFSTLTVSNMSPEDSSIYLCSVGGNEAFFGQGTRLTVV.

This clone was detected only a few times. The rearrangement uses TRBV4-1 and TRBJ2-3; tentatively, D is TRBD1 (6 bases). The CDR3 runs to 15 residues. Trimming stripped 0 bases from V and 9 bases from J, with 16 bases between. CDR1 and CDR2 from the germline V gene are MGHRA and YSYEKL. CDR3 bases: TGCGCCAGCAGCCAAGACGGACAGAACCTCGGGACGCAGTATTTT. It is translated as CASSQDGQNLGTQYF.

The rearrangement uses TRBV6-5 and TRBJ1-5, with 7 nucleotides matching TRBD1. The germline V gene has CDR1 MNHEY and CDR2 SVGAGI. With V trimmed by 6 bases and J by 2 bases, 7 bases remained unmatched. The CDR3 is 15 residues long. The CDR3: CASSQADRGNQPQHF. CDR3 nucleotides: TGTGCCAGCAGCCAAGCAGACAGGGGCAATCAGCCCCAGCATTTT.

V usage is TRBV19 and J usage is TRBJ1-2; a possible D gene is TRBD1 (5 bases). Trimming cost V 2 bases and J 5 bases, with 18 bases left between them. Germline values: CDR1 LNHDA, CDR2 SQIVND (reference sequence). The CDR3 runs to 16 residues. CDR3 in DNA: TGTGCCAGTAGTATAAACCGACAGCCCTCTCTTTATGGCTACACCTTC. Its translation is CASSINRQPSLYGYTF.

This clone was observed a few times. The chain links TRBV23-1 to TRBJ1-4; no reliable D call. TRBV23-1 carries the ORF label, with uncertain function. The CDR3 has 15 residues. The V and J ends lost 5 bases and 2 bases respectively, with 12 bases between them. This CDR3 is CASSSPWATNEKLFF. The CDR3 bases are TGCGCCAGCAGTTCCCCTTGGGCGACTAATGAAAAACTGTTTTTT.

This chain uses TRBV18 with TRBJ1-2; 7 bases are shared with TRBD1. Germline trimming cut 2 bases from V and 2 bases from J; bases unmatched to any gene: 14. The V gene's germline CDR1 is KGHSH and CDR2 LQKENI. The CDR3 runs to 18 residues. The CDR3 region is CASSPSPTTGTANYGYTF. CDR3 in DNA: TGTGCCAGCTCACCATCCCCTACAACCGGGACAGCCAACTATGGCTACACCTTC. Looking up the rest from reference TRBV18 and TRBJ1-2 gives the full variable domain: NAGVMQNPRHLVRRRGQEARLRCSPMKGHSHVYWYRQLPEEGLKFMVYLQKENIIDESGMPKERFSAEFPKEGPSILRIQQVVRGDSAAYFCASSPSPTTGTANYGYTFGSGTRLTVV.

The chain employs TRBV5-1 and TRBJ1-2; D perhaps matches TRBD1 (5 bases). The germline V and J ends were trimmed by 5 bases and 6 bases, with 11 bases remaining between them. Germline V gene data show CDR1 as SGHRS and CDR2 as YFSETQ. The CDR3 contains 12 residues. The CDR3 DNA reads as TGCGCCAGCAGGGAGGGGATCGATGGCTACACCTTC. This gives the protein CASREGIDGYTF.

The CDR3 coding sequence is TGTGCCAGCAGCTGGACAGGGATCAATGAGCAGTTCTTC. The encoded protein is CASSWTGINEQFF. This chain links TRBV7-2 with TRBJ2-1; TRBD1 matches at 8 bases. Germline-derived CDR1 and CDR2 are SGHTA and FQGNSA. This CDR3 contains 13 residues. J was trimmed by 6 bases and V by 4 bases; bases with no gene match: 2.

The chain employs TRBV30 and TRBJ1-1; no reliable D call. The CDR3 consists of 12 residues. Germline CDR1 reads GTSNPN; CDR2 reads SVGIG (reference sequence). Trimming took off 3 bases at V and 5 bases at J, with 10 bases between the two ends. The CDR3 loop reads CAWSPSWTEAFF. The CDR3, as DNA: TGTGCCTGGAGCCCCAGTTGGACTGAAGCTTTCTTT.

This clone appeared a few times. J is TRBJ1-5 and V is TRBV28, with 8 positions matching TRBD1. Germline CDR1 MDHEN, CDR2 SYDVKM. CDR3 length equals 17 residues. The trim removed 4 bases at V and 0 bases at J, leaving 8 bases unmatched. The CDR3 sequence: CASSSSNRGNSNQPQHF. As DNA, the CDR3 is TGTGCCAGCAGTTCTTCAAACAGGGGGAATAGCAATCAGCCCCAGCATTTT.

This chain connects TRBV30 to TRBJ1-2; tentative D call: TRBD1 (6 bases). CDR1 is GTSNPN, CDR2 SVGIG, per germline (reference sequence). This CDR3 is built from 13 residues. Between the trimmed V and J ends, which lost 6 bases and 3 bases, there was a span of 14 bases. DNA of the CDR3: TGTGCCTGTTCCCCACAGGGATACTATGGCTACACCTTC. Its translation is CACSPQGYYGYTF.

The chain recombines TRBV28 with TRBJ2-5; 7 nucleotides line up with TRBD1. V gave up 3 bases and J gave up 5 bases; unmatched junction bases: 6. Germline values: CDR1 MDHEN, CDR2 SYDVKM. The CDR3 extends over 14 amino acids. CDR3 region: CASSFQGVRETQYF. DNA of the CDR3: TGTGCCAGCAGTTTCCAGGGGGTACGGGAGACCCAGTACTTC.

The count of this clone is one. This chain joins TRBV5-8 and TRBJ2-1; 10 bases line up with TRBD1. Germline CDR1 reads SGHTS; CDR2 reads YDEGEE. V gave up 5 bases and J gave up 7 bases; unmatched junction bases: 9. The CDR3 is 15 amino acids. The CDR3 spells CASSLGTGVLNEQFF. CDR3 DNA: TGTGCCAGCAGTCTTGGGACAGGGGTGCTGAATGAGCAGTTCTTC.

The V gene is TRBV7-3, the J gene TRBJ2-3; a weak D match, TRBD1 (7 bases). The CDR3 is made up of 14 amino acids. The V and J ends lost 4 bases and 3 bases respectively, with 11 bases between them. CDR1 is SGHTA, CDR2 FQGTGA, per germline. CDR3 sequence (DNA): TGTGCCAGCAGCTCCCAGGGGGGTACAGATACGCAGTATTTT. Translating gives CASSSQGGTDTQYF. The full variable domain, completed using reference TRBV7-3 and TRBJ2-3, is GAGVSQTPSNKVTEKGKYVELRCDPISGHTALYWYRQSLGQGPEFLIYFQGTGAADDSGLPNDRFFAVRPEGSVSTLKIQRTERGDSAVYLCASSSQGGTDTQYFGPGTRLTVL.

The count of this clone is one. The rearrangement links TRBV30 to TRBJ1-4, with TRBD1 matching 11 bases. V dropped 5 bases and J dropped 6; count of bases not matched to a gene: 2. The CDR3 is 13 residues long. From germline, CDR1 is GTSNPN and CDR2 SVGIG (reference sequence). This chain's CDR3 is CAWGTGGHEKLFF. The CDR3 DNA is TGTGCCTGGGGGACAGGGGGGCATGAAAAACTGTTTTTT.

This clone was recorded a few times. The rearrangement uses TRBV6-5 and TRBJ1-1, with D possibly TRBD1 on 5 matching bases. Per the germline V gene, CDR1 is MNHEY and CDR2 is SVGAGI. The CDR3 is made up of 16 amino acids. V was clipped by 1 base and J by 5 bases, with 17 bases between them. The CDR3 DNA is TGTGCCAGCAGTTACTTTTCTGGTAGGGGAGGTACTGAAGCTTTCTTT. It is translated as CASSYFSGRGGTEAFF.

CDR3 nucleotide sequence: TGTGCCAGCAGCCTAGGTTGGGGCACCGCGGGCACAGATACGCAGTATTTT. This encodes CASSLGWGTAGTDTQYF. V gene TRBV5-4 combines with J gene TRBJ2-3; a possible D gene is TRBD1 (5 bases). The CDR3 runs 17 residues. V was shortened by 4 bases and J by 1 base, with 19 bases between the two germline ends. Germline assignment: CDR1 SGHNT and CDR2 YYREEE (reference sequence).

A word on this clone: The same CDR3 is also encoded by other DNA sequences in this sample. The chain is built from TRBV5-1 and TRBJ1-1; D ambiguous. Germline CDR1 reads SGHRS; CDR2 reads YFSETQ. CDR3 length equals 14 residues. V lost 0 bases to trimming and J lost 1 base, with 7 bases between them. In DNA form, the CDR3 reads TGCGCCAGCAGCTTGGGAGGTGGGAACACTGAAGCTTTCTTT. As protein: CASSLGGGNTEAFF.

This chain joins TRBV28 and TRBJ1-3, with a weak D call TRBD1 (5 bases). CDR3 length: 15 residues. Trimming removed 3 bases from V and 3 bases from J, with 12 bases in between. Germline V CDR1 and CDR2: MDHEN, SYDVKM. The CDR3 spells CASSFRVSDGNTIYF. The DNA of the CDR3 is TGTGCCAGCAGTTTCAGGGTCTCGGATGGAAACACCATATATTTT.

This clone was observed a few times. The chain employs TRBV7-9 and TRBJ2-1, with D possibly matching TRBD2 (6 bases). Germline values: CDR1 SEHNR, CDR2 FQNEAQ (reference sequence). Trimming took off 4 bases at V and 9 bases at J, with 16 bases between the two ends. The CDR3 loop spans 14 amino acids. CDR3 sequence: CASSSNPGDLEQFF. As DNA, the CDR3 is TGTGCCAGCAGCTCCAATCCGGGAGATCTTGAGCAGTTCTTC.

The chain recombines TRBV5-6 with TRBJ1-5; 7 positions match TRBD1. The CDR3 is 15 residues long. The J segment lost 2 bases and the V segment lost 1 base, leaving 3 bases of the junction unmatched. Germline CDR1 reads SGHDT; CDR2 reads YYEEEE. The CDR3 DNA is TGTGCCAGCAGCTTGTTCGACAGGGGCAATCAGCCCCAGCATTTT. Protein sequence: CASSLFDRGNQPQHF. Drawing the rest from reference TRBV5-6 and TRBJ1-5, the complete variable domain is DAGVTQSPTHLIKTRGQQVTLRCSPKSGHDTVSWYQQALGQGPQFIFQYYEEEERQRGNFPDRFSGHQFPNYSSELNVNALLLGDSALYLCASSLFDRGNQPQHFGDGTRLSIL.

The chain couples TRBV6-6 to TRBJ1-5, with D tentatively TRBD1 (6 bases). The germline V gene has CDR1 MNHNY and CDR2 SVGAGI (reference sequence). The CDR3 spans 15 residues. Deletions cut 2 bases from V and 7 bases from J, with 15 bases between. CDR3 amino acids: CASSYMSGDRQPQHF. The CDR3 DNA reads as TGTGCCAGCAGTTACATGTCAGGGGATAGGCAGCCCCAGCATTTT.

CDR3 sequence reads: CASSLGEGGAYQETQYF. DNA for the CDR3: TGTGCCAGCAGCTTAGGGGAGGGCGGAGCGTACCAAGAGACCCAGTACTTC. The chain is built from TRBV11-3 and TRBJ2-5, with 7 bases matching TRBD2. The CDR3 is 17 residues long. The germline V gene encodes CDR1 SGHNT and CDR2 YENEEA. Trimming removed 1 base from V and 0 bases from J; junction bases left unmatched: 8.